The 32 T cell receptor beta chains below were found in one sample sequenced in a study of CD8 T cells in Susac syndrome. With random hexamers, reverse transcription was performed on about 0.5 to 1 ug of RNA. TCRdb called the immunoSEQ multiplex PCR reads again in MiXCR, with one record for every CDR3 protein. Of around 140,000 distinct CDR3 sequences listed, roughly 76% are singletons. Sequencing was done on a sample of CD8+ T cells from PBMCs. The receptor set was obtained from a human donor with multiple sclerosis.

The CDR3 sequence is CASSPSIAGQAYYNEQFF. In nucleotides, the CDR3 is TGTGCCAGCAGCCCAAGTATAGCGGGACAGGCCTATTACAATGAGCAGTTCTTC. This chain connects TRBV3-1 to TRBJ2-1, with D perhaps assigned TRBD1 or TRBD2 (8 bases each). Trimming left V 4 bases short and J 4 bases short, with 23 bases between. The CDR3 is made up of 18 amino acids. Germline-derived CDR1 and CDR2 are LGHDT and YNNKEL (reference sequence).

The DNA of the CDR3 is TGTGCCAGCAGCTTGGGGAGGGGGCGGAATCAGCCCCAGCATTTT. This translates into CASSLGRGRNQPQHF. V usage is TRBV11-1 and J usage is TRBJ1-5, with 7 bases matching TRBD1. The CDR3 loop spans 15 amino acids. From germline, CDR1 is SGHAT and CDR2 FQDESV (reference sequence). V shed 3 bases, J shed 4 bases, and the junction held 6 bases outside the gene matches.

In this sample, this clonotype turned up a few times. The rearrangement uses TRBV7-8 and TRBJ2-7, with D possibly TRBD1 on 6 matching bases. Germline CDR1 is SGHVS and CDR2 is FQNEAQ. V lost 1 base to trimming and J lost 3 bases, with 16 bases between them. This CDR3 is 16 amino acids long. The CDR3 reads CASSLDMFRQDYEQYF. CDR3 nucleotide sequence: TGTGCCAGCAGCTTAGATATGTTTCGACAGGACTACGAGCAGTACTTC.

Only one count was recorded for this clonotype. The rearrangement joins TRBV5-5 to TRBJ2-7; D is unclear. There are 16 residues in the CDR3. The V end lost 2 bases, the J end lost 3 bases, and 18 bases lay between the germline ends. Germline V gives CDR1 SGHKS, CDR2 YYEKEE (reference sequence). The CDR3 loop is CASSFSLSQNLYEQYF. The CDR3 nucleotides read TGTGCCAGCAGCTTTTCTTTGAGTCAGAACCTCTACGAGCAGTACTTC.

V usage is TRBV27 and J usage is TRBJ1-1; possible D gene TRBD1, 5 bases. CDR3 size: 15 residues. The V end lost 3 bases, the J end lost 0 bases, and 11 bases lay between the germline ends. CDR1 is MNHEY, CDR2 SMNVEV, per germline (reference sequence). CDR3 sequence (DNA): TGTGCCAGCAGTTTTTCAATGGGACTGAACACTGAAGCTTTCTTT. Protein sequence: CASSFSMGLNTEAFF.

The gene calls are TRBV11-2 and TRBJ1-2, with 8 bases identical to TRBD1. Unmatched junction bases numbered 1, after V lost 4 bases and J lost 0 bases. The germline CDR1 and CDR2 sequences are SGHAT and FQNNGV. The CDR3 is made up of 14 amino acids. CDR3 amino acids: CASSSTGANYGYTF. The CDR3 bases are TGTGCCAGCAGCTCGACAGGGGCTAACTATGGCTACACCTTC. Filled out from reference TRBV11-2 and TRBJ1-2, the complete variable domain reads EAGVAQSPRYKIIEKRQSVAFWCNPISGHATLYWYQQILGQGPKLLIQFQNNGVVDDSQLPKDRFSAERLKGVDSTLKIQPAKLEDSAVYLCASSSTGANYGYTFGSGTRLTVV.

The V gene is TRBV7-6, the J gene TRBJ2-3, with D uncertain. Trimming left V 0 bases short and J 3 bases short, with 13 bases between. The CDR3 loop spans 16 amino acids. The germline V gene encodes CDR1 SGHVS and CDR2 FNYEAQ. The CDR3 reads CASSLASLRMTDTQYF. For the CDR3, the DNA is TGTGCCAGCAGCTTAGCGAGTTTGAGGATGACAGATACGCAGTATTTT.

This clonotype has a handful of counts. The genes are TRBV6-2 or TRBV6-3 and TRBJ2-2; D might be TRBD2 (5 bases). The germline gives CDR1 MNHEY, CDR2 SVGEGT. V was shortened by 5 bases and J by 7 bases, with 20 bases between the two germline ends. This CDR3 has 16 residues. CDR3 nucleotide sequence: TGTGCCAGCAGTCCCTGGACTGAAGAAACCCTCGGGGAGCTGTTTTTT. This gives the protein CASSPWTEETLGELFF.

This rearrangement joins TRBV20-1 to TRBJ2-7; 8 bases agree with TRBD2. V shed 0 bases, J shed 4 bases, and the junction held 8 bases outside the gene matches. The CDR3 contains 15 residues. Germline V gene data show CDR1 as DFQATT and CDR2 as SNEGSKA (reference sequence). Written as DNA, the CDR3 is TGCAGTGCTAGAGATGCCGGGGGGGGTTCATACGAGCAGTACTTC. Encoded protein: CSARDAGGGSYEQYF.

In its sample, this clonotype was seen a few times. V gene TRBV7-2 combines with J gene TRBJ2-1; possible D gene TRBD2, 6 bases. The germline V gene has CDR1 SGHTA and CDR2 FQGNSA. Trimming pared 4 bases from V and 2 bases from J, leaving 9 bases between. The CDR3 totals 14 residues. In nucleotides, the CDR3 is TGTGCCAGCAGCTCGGACTACCCCTACAATGAGCAGTTCTTC. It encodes CASSSDYPYNEQFF.

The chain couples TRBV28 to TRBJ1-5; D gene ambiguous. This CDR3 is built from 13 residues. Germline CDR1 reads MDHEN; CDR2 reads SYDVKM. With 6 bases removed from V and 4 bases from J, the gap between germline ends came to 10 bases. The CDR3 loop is CASSGMANQPQHF. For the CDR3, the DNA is TGTGCCAGCAGCGGTATGGCGAATCAGCCCCAGCATTTT.

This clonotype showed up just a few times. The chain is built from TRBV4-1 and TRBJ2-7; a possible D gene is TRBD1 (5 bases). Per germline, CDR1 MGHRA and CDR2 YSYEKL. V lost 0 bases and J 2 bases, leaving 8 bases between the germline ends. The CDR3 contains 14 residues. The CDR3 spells CASSQEYRTYEQYV. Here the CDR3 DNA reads TGCGCCAGCAGCCAAGAGTACAGGACCTACGAGCAGTACGTC.

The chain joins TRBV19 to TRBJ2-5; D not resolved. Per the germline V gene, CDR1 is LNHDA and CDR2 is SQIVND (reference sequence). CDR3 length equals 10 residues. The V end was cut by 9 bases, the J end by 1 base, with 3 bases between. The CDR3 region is CASPQETQYF. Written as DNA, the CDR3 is TGTGCCAGCCCCCAAGAGACCCAGTACTTC.

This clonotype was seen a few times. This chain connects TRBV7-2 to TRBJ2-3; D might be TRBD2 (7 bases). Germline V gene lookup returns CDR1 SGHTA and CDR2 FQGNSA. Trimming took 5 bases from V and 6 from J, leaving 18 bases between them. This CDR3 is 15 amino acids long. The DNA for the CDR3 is TGTGCCAGCAGCACCACGGGGGGCGATGGGGATACGCAGTATTTT. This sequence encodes CASSTTGGDGDTQYF.

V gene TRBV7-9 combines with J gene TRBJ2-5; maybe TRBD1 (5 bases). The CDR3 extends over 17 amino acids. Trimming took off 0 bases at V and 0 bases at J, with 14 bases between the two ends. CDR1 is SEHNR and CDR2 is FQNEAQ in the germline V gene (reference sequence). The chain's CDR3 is CASSLAFGDSHQETQYF. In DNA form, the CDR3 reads TGTGCCAGCAGCTTAGCTTTCGGAGACAGTCACCAAGAGACCCAGTACTTC.

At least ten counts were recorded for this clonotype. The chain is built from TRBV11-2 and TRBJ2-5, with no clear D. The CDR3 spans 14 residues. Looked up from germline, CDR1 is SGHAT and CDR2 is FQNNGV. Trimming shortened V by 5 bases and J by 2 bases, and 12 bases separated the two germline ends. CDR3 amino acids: CASSGYDNQETQYF. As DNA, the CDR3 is TGTGCCAGCAGCGGTTACGACAATCAAGAGACCCAGTACTTC.

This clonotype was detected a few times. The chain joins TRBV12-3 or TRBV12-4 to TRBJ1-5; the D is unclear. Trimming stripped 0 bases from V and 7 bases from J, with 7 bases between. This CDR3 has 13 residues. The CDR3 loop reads CASSLAEDQPQHF. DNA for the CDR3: TGTGCCAGCAGTTTAGCTGAAGACCAGCCCCAGCATTTT.

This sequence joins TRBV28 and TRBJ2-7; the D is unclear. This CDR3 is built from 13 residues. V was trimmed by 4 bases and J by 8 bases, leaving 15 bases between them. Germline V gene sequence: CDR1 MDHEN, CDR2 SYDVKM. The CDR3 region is CASSSRSYPQQYF. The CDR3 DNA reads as TGTGCCAGCAGTTCAAGGTCTTACCCCCAGCAGTACTTC. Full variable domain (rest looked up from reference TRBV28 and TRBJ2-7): DVKVTQSSRYLVKRTGEKVFLECVQDMDHENMFWYRQDPGLGLRLIYFSYDVKMKEKGDIPEGYSVSREKKERFSLILESASTNQTSMYLCASSSRSYPQQYFGPGTRLTVT.

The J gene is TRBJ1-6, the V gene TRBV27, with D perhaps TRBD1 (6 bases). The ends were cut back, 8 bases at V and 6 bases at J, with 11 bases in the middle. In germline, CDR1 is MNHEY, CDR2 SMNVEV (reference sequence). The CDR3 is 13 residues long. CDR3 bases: TGTGCCAGCGGGGTACAGGGTAATTCACCCCTCCACTTT. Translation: CASGVQGNSPLHF.

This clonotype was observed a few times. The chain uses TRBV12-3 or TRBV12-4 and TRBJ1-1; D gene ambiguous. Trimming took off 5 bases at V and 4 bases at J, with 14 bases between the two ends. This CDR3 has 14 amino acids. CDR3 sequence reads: CASSLVPGRTEAFF. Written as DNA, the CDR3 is TGTGCCAGCAGTCTTGTGCCTGGACGCACTGAAGCTTTCTTT.

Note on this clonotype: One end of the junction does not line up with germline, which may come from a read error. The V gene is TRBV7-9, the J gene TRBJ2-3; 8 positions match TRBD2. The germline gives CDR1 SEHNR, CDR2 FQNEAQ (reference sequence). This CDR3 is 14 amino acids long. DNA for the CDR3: TGTGCCAGCAGATTAGCGGGGTATCCCGATACGCAGTATTTT. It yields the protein CASRLAGYPDTQYF.

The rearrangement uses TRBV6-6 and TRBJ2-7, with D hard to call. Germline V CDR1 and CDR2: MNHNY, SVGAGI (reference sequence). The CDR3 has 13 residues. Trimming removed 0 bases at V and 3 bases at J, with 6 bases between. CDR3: CASSYSADYEQYV. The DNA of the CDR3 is TGTGCCAGCAGTTACTCCGCTGACTACGAGCAGTACGTC.

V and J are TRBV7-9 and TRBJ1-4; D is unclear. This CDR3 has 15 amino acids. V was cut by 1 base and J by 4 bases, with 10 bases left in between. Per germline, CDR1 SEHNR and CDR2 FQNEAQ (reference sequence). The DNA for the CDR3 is TGTGCCAGCAGCTTAGGGTCCGCCGTTAATGAAAAACTGTTTTTT. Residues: CASSLGSAVNEKLFF.

The CDR3 DNA reads TGTGCCAGCAGTTACCGTTCTAATGAGCAGTTCTTC. Translation: CASSYRSNEQFF. The chain has TRBV6-5 and TRBJ2-1; D gene uncertain. Trimming removed 2 bases from V and 7 bases from J, with 6 bases in between. Germline V lookup: CDR1 MNHEY, CDR2 SVGAGI. The CDR3 consists of 12 residues.

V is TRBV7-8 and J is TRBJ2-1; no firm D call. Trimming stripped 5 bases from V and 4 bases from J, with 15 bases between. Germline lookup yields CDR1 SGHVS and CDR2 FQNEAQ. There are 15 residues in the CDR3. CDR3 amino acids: CASSLTWLPYNEQFF. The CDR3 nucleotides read TGTGCCAGCAGCCTAACTTGGCTTCCGTACAATGAGCAGTTCTTC.

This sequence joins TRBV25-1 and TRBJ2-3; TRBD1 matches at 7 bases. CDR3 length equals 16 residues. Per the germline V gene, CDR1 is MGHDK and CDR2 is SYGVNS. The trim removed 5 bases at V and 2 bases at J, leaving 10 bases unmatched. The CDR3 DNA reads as TGTGCCAGCAGTTGGGGACAGTTTTGGGACACAGATACGCAGTATTTT. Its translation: CASSWGQFWDTDTQYF.

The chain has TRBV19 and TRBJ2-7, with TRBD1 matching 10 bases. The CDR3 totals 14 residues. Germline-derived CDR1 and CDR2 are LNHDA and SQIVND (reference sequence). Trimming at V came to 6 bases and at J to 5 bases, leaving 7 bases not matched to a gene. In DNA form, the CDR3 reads TGTGCCAGTAGACTCCGGGACAGGGGCCACGAGCAGTACTTC. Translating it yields CASRLRDRGHEQYF.

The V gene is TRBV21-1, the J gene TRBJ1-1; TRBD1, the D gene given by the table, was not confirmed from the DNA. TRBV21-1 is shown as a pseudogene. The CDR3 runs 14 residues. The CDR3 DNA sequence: TGTGCCAGCAGCAATAGGACAAGGGCAGTTATCGCTTTCTTT. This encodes CASSNRTRAVIAFF.

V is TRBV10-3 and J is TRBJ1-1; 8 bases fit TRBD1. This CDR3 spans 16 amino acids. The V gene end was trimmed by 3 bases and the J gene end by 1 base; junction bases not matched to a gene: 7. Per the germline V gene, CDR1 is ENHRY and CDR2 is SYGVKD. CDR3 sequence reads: CAISDPTGVENTEAFF. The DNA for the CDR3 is TGTGCCATCAGTGACCCGACAGGGGTCGAGAACACTGAAGCTTTCTTT.

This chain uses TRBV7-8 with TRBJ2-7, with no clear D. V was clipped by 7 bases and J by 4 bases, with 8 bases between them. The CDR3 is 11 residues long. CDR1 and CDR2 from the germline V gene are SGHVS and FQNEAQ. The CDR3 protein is CASIKGYEQYF. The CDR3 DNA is TGTGCCAGCATAAAGGGATACGAGCAGTACTTC.

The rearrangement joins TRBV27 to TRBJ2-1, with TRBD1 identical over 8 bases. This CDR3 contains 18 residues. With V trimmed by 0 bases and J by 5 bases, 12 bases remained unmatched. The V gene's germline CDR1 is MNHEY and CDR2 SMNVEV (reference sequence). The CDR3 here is CASSLSRPGTGLNNEQFF. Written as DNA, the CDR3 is TGTGCCAGCAGTTTATCCCGACCCGGGACAGGCCTTAACAATGAGCAGTTCTTC.

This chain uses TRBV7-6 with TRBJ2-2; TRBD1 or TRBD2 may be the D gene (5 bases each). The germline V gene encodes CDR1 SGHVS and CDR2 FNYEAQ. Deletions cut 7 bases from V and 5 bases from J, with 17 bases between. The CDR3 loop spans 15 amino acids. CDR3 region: CASTQGTAVTGELFF. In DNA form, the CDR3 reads TGTGCCAGCACCCAAGGGACGGCCGTAACCGGGGAGCTGTTTTTT.